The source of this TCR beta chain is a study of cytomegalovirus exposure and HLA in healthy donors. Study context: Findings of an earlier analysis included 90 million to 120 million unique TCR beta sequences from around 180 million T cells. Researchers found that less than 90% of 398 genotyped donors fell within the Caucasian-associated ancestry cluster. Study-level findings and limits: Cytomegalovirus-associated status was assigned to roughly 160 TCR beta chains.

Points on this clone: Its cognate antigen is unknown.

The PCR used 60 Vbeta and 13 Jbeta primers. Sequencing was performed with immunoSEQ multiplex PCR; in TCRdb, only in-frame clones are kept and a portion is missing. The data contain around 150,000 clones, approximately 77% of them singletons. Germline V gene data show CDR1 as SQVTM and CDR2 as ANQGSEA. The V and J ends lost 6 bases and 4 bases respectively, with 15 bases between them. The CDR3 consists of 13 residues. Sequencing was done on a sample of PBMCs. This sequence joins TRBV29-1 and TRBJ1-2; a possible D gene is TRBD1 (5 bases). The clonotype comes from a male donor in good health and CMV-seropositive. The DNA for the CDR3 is TGCAGCGTAGCAGCGGGGGACTTCTATGGCTACACCTTC. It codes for CSVAAGDFYGYTF.